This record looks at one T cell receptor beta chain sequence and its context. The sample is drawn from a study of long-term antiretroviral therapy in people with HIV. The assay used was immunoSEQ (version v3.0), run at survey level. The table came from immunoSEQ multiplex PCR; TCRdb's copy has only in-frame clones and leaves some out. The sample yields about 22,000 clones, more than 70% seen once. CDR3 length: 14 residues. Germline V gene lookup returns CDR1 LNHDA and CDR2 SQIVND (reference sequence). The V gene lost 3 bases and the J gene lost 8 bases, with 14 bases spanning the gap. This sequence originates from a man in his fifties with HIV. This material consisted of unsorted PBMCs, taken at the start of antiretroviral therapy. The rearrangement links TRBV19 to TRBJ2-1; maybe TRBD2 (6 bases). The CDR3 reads CASSMVGGTDEQFF. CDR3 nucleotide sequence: TGTGCCAGTAGTATGGTCGGCGGGACCGATGAGCAGTTCTTC.